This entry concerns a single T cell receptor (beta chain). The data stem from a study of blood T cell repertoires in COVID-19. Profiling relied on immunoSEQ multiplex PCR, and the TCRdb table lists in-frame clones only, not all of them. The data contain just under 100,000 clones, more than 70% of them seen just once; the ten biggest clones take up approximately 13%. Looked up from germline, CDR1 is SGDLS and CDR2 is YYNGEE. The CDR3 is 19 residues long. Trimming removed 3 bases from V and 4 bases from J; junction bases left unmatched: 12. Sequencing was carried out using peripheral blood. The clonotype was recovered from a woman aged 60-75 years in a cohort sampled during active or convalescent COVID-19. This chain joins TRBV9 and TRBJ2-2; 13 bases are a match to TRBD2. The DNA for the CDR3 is TGTGCCAGCAGCGAAGAAGGGACTAGCGGGAAATACTTCACCGGGGAGCTGTTTTTT. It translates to CASSEEGTSGKYFTGELFF.